One and the same sample provided the 10 T cell receptor beta chains below, sequenced in a study of OX40 agonist ivuxolimab in advanced cancers. Clones were sequenced by immunoSEQ multiplex PCR, and TCRdb holds only the in-frame ones, with some missing. The table includes 50,000 to 70,000 clones, 70% to 90% detected once. Sequencing was performed on CD4+ or CD8+ T cells sorted from blood, taken in a trial of the OX40 agonist ivuxolimab. The receptors here all came from an adult with an advanced solid tumor such as melanoma, head and neck, liver or kidney cancer.

The V and J genes are TRBV9 and TRBJ1-2; D gene uncertain. This CDR3 contains 13 residues. The V end lost 0 bases, the J end lost 2 bases, and 5 bases lay between the germline ends. The germline V gene has CDR1 SGDLS and CDR2 YYNGEE. The CDR3 loop is CASSVDKNYGYTF. CDR3 in DNA: TGTGCCAGCAGCGTAGACAAGAACTATGGCTACACCTTC.

The genes are TRBV4-3 and TRBJ2-1; the match to TRBD1 covers 9 bases. The CDR3 sequence is 17 residues long. Germline V gene sequence: CDR1 LGHNA, CDR2 YSLEER. With 3 bases clipped from V and 3 bases from J, the junction kept 9 bases outside the gene matches. The DNA of the CDR3 is TGCGCCAGCAGCCACCAAACTCCGGGACAGGGCTACAATGAGCAGTTCTTC. Protein sequence: CASSHQTPGQGYNEQFF.

The genes are TRBV5-8 and TRBJ2-7; no firm D call. The CDR3 is 14 amino acids. Germline lookup yields CDR1 SGHTS and CDR2 YDEGEE. The V gene lost 2 bases and the J gene lost 6 bases, with 15 bases spanning the gap. CDR3: CASSFGQRLGEQYF. Here the CDR3 DNA reads TGTGCCAGCAGCTTCGGGCAGAGGTTGGGCGAGCAGTACTTC.

V usage is TRBV7-9 and J usage is TRBJ2-7; D gene ambiguous. Germline CDR1 SEHNR, CDR2 FQNEAQ (reference sequence). The CDR3 contains 11 residues. The V end was cut by 5 bases, the J end by 4 bases, with 6 bases between. The CDR3 sequence: CASSPAYEQYF. The CDR3 coding sequence is TGTGCCAGCAGCCCCGCTTACGAGCAGTACTTC.

The gene calls are TRBV19 and TRBJ2-5; D is undetermined. Trimming removed 7 bases from V and 1 base from J, with 10 bases in between. CDR1 is LNHDA, CDR2 SQIVND, per germline (reference sequence). The CDR3 contains 13 residues. CDR3 amino acids: CASKGHSQETQYF. The CDR3 DNA reads as TGTGCCAGTAAAGGGCACAGCCAAGAGACCCAGTACTTC. Drawing the rest from reference TRBV19 and TRBJ2-5, the complete variable domain is DGGITQSPKYLFRKEGQNVTLSCEQNLNHDAMYWYRQDPGQGLRLIYYSQIVNDFQKGDIAEGYSVSREKKESFPLTVTSAQKNPTAFYLCASKGHSQETQYFGPGTRLLVL.

The chain couples TRBV7-8 to TRBJ1-6; D remains unclear. Germline V gene sequence: CDR1 SGHVS, CDR2 FQNEAQ. The CDR3 covers 15 residues. V was cut by 1 base and J by 3 bases, with 7 bases left in between. The CDR3 region is CASSLGGFYNSPLHF. The CDR3 DNA reads as TGTGCCAGCAGCTTAGGAGGGTTCTATAATTCACCCCTCCACTTT.

This CDR3 is CASRRTGHQPQHF. CDR3 nucleotide sequence: TGTGCCAGCAGGAGGACAGGGCACCAGCCCCAGCATTTT. This sequence joins TRBV6-1 and TRBJ1-5, with TRBD1 identical over 8 bases. The CDR3 runs 13 residues. The germline V gene encodes CDR1 MNHNS and CDR2 SASEGT. Trimming at V came to 6 bases and at J to 7 bases, leaving 5 bases not matched to a gene.

The gene calls are TRBV9 and TRBJ1-3; TRBD1 is a possible D gene (6 bases). The CDR3 spans 15 residues. The germline V and J ends were trimmed by 4 bases and 2 bases, with 13 bases remaining between them. The germline V gene encodes CDR1 SGDLS and CDR2 YYNGEE. The CDR3 sequence: CASSPGGLAGNTIYF. The CDR3 nucleotides are TGTGCCAGCAGCCCGGGGGGCCTAGCTGGAAACACCATATATTTT. Using reference TRBV9 and TRBJ1-3 for the parts outside the CDR3, the full variable domain is DSGVTQTPKHLITATGQRVTLRCSPRSGDLSVYWYQQSLDQGLQFLIQYYNGEERAKGNILERFSAQQFPDLHSELNLSSLELGDSALYFCASSPGGLAGNTIYFGEGSWLTVV.

The chain links TRBV10-2 to TRBJ2-1; 9 nucleotides align to TRBD2. The germline V gene encodes CDR1 WSHSY and CDR2 SAAADI. The CDR3 is 15 residues long. V lost 3 bases, J lost 10 bases, and 10 bases stayed unmatched. This CDR3 reads CASSDPGLARDEQFF. The CDR3 coding sequence is TGCGCCAGCAGTGACCCAGGACTAGCGAGAGACGAGCAGTTCTTC.

V usage is TRBV11-3 and J usage is TRBJ1-5; TRBD1 is a possible D gene (5 bases). The germline V gene encodes CDR1 SGHNT and CDR2 YENEEA. The length of the CDR3 is 15 residues. V was shortened by 1 base and J by 2 bases, with 9 bases between the two germline ends. The CDR3 loop reads CASSLGGAGNQPQHF. In DNA, the CDR3 is TGTGCCAGCAGCTTAGGTGGGGCGGGCAATCAGCCCCAGCATTTT.